The present TCR beta chain was sequenced within a study of T cell repertoires in cytomegalovirus infection. About the research overall: As its CMV epitopes, the study selected recently identified HLA-C-restricted and well-studied HLA-B-restricted targets. Evidence of both CMV infection and a matching HLA type came from public TCR beta signatures. Study observations and caveats: There were carriers of CMV plus the relevant HLA, and cumulative public TCR beta family frequency identified them. The study found HLA-C-restricted CMV-specific TCR beta clonotypes dominating the ex vivo response.

In the case of this clonotype: Its antigen is not identified.

Trimming shortened V by 5 bases and J by 0 bases, and 11 bases separated the two germline ends. The CDR3 is made up of 15 amino acids. TCRdb re-derived calls from the reads in MiXCR, one entry per CDR3 protein. The table shows a few hundred thousand distinct CDR3 sequences, with under 45% occurring only once. Sequenced material: cultured PBMCs, taken from culture after CMV antigen stimulation. V is TRBV12-3 or TRBV12-4 and J is TRBJ1-3; D might be TRBD1 (6 bases). This TCR derives from a human donor in good health (CMV status not recorded). Some clones in this sample may be carry-over from other donors' samples. The CDR3 protein is CASSPRGTSGNTIYF. As DNA, the CDR3 is TGTGCCAGCAGTCCAAGGGGGACCTCTGGAAACACCATATATTTT.